This T cell receptor (beta chain) was recorded in a study of T cells in Graves' hyperthyroidism and ophthalmopathy. Study results and limitations: Blood shared most expanded thyroid clonotypes above 0.001.

Amplification of TCR beta CDR3 regions used RNA as the template. TCR CDR3 underwent first-round RT-PCR with the HTBI primer set. Each CDR3 protein gets one entry after TCRdb re-called the multiplex PCR reads with MiXCR. The sample has 500,000 to 600,000 distinct CDR3 sequences; approximately 15% are singletons. V lost 1 base to trimming and J lost 6 bases, with 9 bases between them. The CDR3 is 14 amino acids. Germline V gene data show CDR1 as KGHDR and CDR2 as SFDVKD. Concerning this clonotype itself: Antigen specificity is unknown.

The source of this sequence is a young woman with Graves' hyperthyroidism. V usage is TRBV24-1 and J usage is TRBJ2-1, with D perhaps TRBD2 (5 bases). The source material was blood. This CDR3 is CATSDLGGSNEQFF. The DNA of the CDR3 is TGTGCCACCAGTGATTTAGGAGGTAGCAATGAGCAGTTCTTC.